This T cell receptor (beta chain) was found in a study of cytomegalovirus exposure and HLA in healthy donors. Study background: Assignment to the Caucasian-associated ancestry cluster applied to about 80% of the approximately 400 genotyped donors. Study outcomes and limitations: As a later analysis revealed, most CMV-associated TCR beta chains appeared HLA-restricted. Roughly uniform depth of sequencing across donors was assumed in presence/absence analyses.

Use of 60 Vbeta and 13 Jbeta primers characterized the PCR. The method was immunoSEQ multiplex PCR; TCRdb's version includes in-frame clones alone and lacks a portion of them. The sample has approximately 150,000 clones; 65% to 80% are singletons. In germline, CDR1 is MNHEY, CDR2 SVGAGI. J lost 3 bases, V lost 3 bases, and 5 bases had no gene match. This CDR3 is 16 amino acids long. This clone was observed a few times. Its specificity is not known. The gene calls are TRBV6-5 and TRBJ1-4; 9 bases fit TRBD1. This TCR came from a male donor in good health and CMV-seronegative. Sequencing input: PBMCs. The CDR3 is CASSYGTGLSNEKLFF. The CDR3 DNA sequence: TGTGCCAGCAGTTATGGGACAGGGCTATCTAATGAAAAACTGTTTTTT.